The rows below give T cell receptor beta chains drawn from one sample of a study of siplizumab effects on memory and regulatory T cells. The assay was immunoSEQ multiplex PCR, and TCRdb's table has in-frame clones only and misses some. The data show 100,000 or so clones, over 90% seen once. The sample comprised non-Treg CD4+ T cells sorted from blood. These receptors all stem from a human donor in good health. CDR3s include the opening cysteine and the closing phenylalanine or tryptophan. D genes are given only for firm matches. Size is stated for part of the rows, as once, few or many counts, or as a class when the clone is expanded.

TRBJ1-2,.,.,15,TRBV25-1,TGTGCCAGCAGTGAATGGGGCAGGGCTAACTATGGCTACACCTTC,CASSEWGRANYGYTF
TRBJ2-7,.,.,15,TRBV29-1,TGCAGCGTTGAACTTTCCGGTCAGGCTGGTTACGAGCAGTACTTC,CSVELSGQAGYEQYF
TRBJ1-6,.,.,12,TRBV19,TGTGCCAGTAGTCGACTGGATTCACCCCTCCACTTT,CASSRLDSPLHF
TRBJ1-4,.,.,16,TRBV18,TGTGCCAGCTCATTGACAGGAGACCCAACTAATGAAAAACTGTTTTTT,CASSLTGDPTNEKLFF
TRBJ2-7,TRBD1,once,13,TRBV7-9,TGTGCCAGCAGAGGGACAGGCCCTGGCGAGCAGTACTTC,CASRGTGPGEQYF
TRBJ2-7,.,.,15,TRBV19,TGTGCCAGTACCCCCGTCGGGGGAAGCTCCTACGAGCAGTACTTC,CASTPVGGSSYEQYF
TRBJ2-1,.,.,14,TRBV7-3,TGTGCCAGCAGCCAAGGTGGGAATTACAATGAGCAGTTCTTC,CASSQGGNYNEQFF
TRBJ1-1,.,.,14,TRBV6-5,TGTGCCAGCAGTTACTCGGAGGCGAACACTGAAGCTTTCTTT,CASSYSEANTEAFF
TRBJ2-3,.,.,10,TRBV20-1,TGCAGTGCCCGAGTGGATACGCAGTATTTT,CSARVDTQYF
TRBJ1-5,.,.,13,TRBV30,TGTGCCATGGGCTGGGGCCCAAATCAGCCCCAGCATTTT,CAMGWGPNQPQHF
TRBJ2-2,TRBD2,.,15,TRBV19,TGTGCCAGTAGTATAGATTTTACTAGCGCCGGGGAGCTGTTTTTT,CASSIDFTSAGELFF
TRBJ1-2,.,once,18,TRBV30,TGTGCCTGGAGTTTCCCGGTAGGGCGACCTGGATTTATCTATGGCTACACCTTC,CAWSFPVGRPGFIYGYTF
TRBJ2-3,.,.,14,TRBV4-2,TGTGCCAGCAGCCTACCAAGGAGGGCAGATACGCAGTATTTT,CASSLPRRADTQYF
TRBJ2-5,TRBD2,.,14,TRBV5-4,TGTGCCAGCAGCTTGAGGCTAGCGGAAGAGACCCAGTACTTC,CASSLRLAEETQYF
TRBJ2-7,.,.,14,TRBV28,TGTGCCAGCAGGTACCAAGCCTCCTCCTACGAGCAGTACTTC,CASRYQASSYEQYF
TRBJ2-2,.,once,13,TRBV10-3,TGTGCCATCAGTGAGGATCTCACCGGGGAGCTGTTTTTT,CAISEDLTGELFF
TRBJ2-7,TRBD2,.,15,TRBV9,TGTGCCAGCAGCGTAGTAGGGACTAGCATCCACGAGCAGTACTTC,CASSVVGTSIHEQYF
TRBJ1-1,.,.,15,TRBV10-3,TGTGCCATTGGACGGGGACCCGAACTGGGCGCTGAAGCTTTCTTT,CAIGRGPELGAEAFF
TRBJ2-1,TRBD2,.,15,TRBV9,TGTGCCAGCAGCGTAGGCGGGAGGGCCGGGAATGAGCAGTTCTTC,CASSVGGRAGNEQFF
TRBJ2-3,.,once,15,TRBV6-1,TGTGCCAGCAGTGACGTAGCGTCTAGCACAGATACGCAGTATTTT,CASSDVASSTDTQYF
TRBJ1-2,.,.,17,TRBV15,TGTGCCACCAGCAGAGGTCAGGGATCACTTTTGGACTATGGCTACACCTTC,CATSRGQGSLLDYGYTF
TRBJ2-3,TRBD1,once,16,TRBV7-6,TGTGCCAGCAGACCAATCGGACAGGGAGGTACAGATACGCAGTATTTT,CASRPIGQGGTDTQYF
TRBJ2-5,TRBD2,.,18,TRBV10-3,TGTGCCATCAGTGAGGGGACTAGCGGATCAACGTACCAAGAGACCCAGTACTTC,CAISEGTSGSTYQETQYF
TRBJ2-2,TRBD2,.,16,TRBV4-1,TGCACCAGCAGCCGAATCCAGGGACTAGGAACCGGGGAGCTGTTTTTT,CTSSRIQGLGTGELFF
TRBJ1-3,.,few,14,TRBV5-4,TGTGCCAGCAGCTTGAGGGAGTCTGGAAACACCATATATTTT,CASSLRESGNTIYF
TRBJ2-1,.,.,18,TRBV11-2,TGTGCCAGCAGCTTCTACCTCGGACCAAGTAGGAGGACCGTGATGGAGTTCTTC,CASSFYLGPSRRTVMEFF
TRBJ1-1,TRBD1,.,15,TRBV6-1,TGTGCCGGCCGGGGACAGGGGGCTTGGAACACTGAAGCTTTCTTT,CAGRGQGAWNTEAFF
TRBJ2-3,.,once,14,TRBV30,TGTGCCTGGAGTGTATGGGGAGGAACAGATACGCAGTATTTT,CAWSVWGGTDTQYF
TRBJ2-3,.,.,13,TRBV9,TGTGCCAGCGCGAGGACGGGCACAGATACGCAGTATTTT,CASARTGTDTQYF
TRBJ2-5,.,.,15,TRBV2,TGTGCCAGCGTATCTAGTGGGTCACATAAAGAGACCCAGTACTTC,CASVSSGSHKETQYF
TRBJ2-7,.,.,15,TRBV7-8,TGTGCCAGCAGCTTAGGGGGGGTAGTCAGCTACGAGCAGTACTTC,CASSLGGVVSYEQYF
TRBJ1-6,.,.,13,TRBV10-2,TGCGCCAGCATGGGGCAGAACTATTCACCCCTCCACTTT,CASMGQNYSPLHF
TRBJ2-7,.,.,13,TRBV9,TGTGCCAGCAGCCTAGCAGGGGCCGGCGAGCAGTACTTC,CASSLAGAGEQYF
TRBJ2-1,TRBD2,.,13,TRBV5-6,TGTGCCAGCAGCTCGACTAGCCGGCATGAGCAGTTCTTC,CASSSTSRHEQFF
TRBJ2-5,.,once,15,TRBV11-2,TGTGCCAGCAGCTTACGGGGACAAGCCCAAGAGACCCAGTACTTC,CASSLRGQAQETQYF
TRBJ2-2,TRBD2,once,15,TRBV19,TGTGCCAGCCACCCTAGCGGGATAGGAGTCGGGGAGCTGTTTTTT,CASHPSGIGVGELFF
TRBJ2-3,.,.,13,TRBV4-1,TGCGCCAGCAGCCAGGGCTGGGGAGATACGCAGTATTTT,CASSQGWGDTQYF
TRBJ1-2,.,.,14,TRBV6-1,TGTGCCAGCAGTGACACAGGGACGCACTATGGCTACACCTTC,CASSDTGTHYGYTF
TRBJ2-1,.,.,16,TRBV12-5,TGTGCTAGTGGTTCCCCGGGCTCCCTCAGGATCAATGAGCAGTTCTTC,CASGSPGSLRINEQFF
TRBJ2-1,TRBD2,.,16,TRBV28,TGTGCCAGCAGGTTGCCGGGGCAGGCGGGGGGGAATGAGCAGTTCTTC,CASRLPGQAGGNEQFF
TRBJ2-3,.,.,12,TRBV6-5,TGTGCCAGCAAAAAGAGCACAGATACGCAGTATTTT,CASKKSTDTQYF
TRBJ2-1,.,.,15,TRBV7-9,TGTGCCAGCTCAGTGGGACAAAGCTCCTACAATGAGCAGTTCTTC,CASSVGQSSYNEQFF
TRBJ2-1,TRBD2,.,15,TRBV15,TGTGCCACCAGCAGAGATAGCGGGAGGGCCGCTGAGCAGTTCTTC,CATSRDSGRAAEQFF
TRBJ2-1,.,few,13,TRBV29-1,TGCAGCGTTGGGCCTAGCGTTAGGAATGAGCAGTTCTTC,CSVGPSVRNEQFF
TRBJ2-3,TRBD2,.,16,TRBV11-3,TGTGCCAGCAGCCAAGGGGTAGCGGGAGGCACAGATACGCAGTATTTT,CASSQGVAGGTDTQYF
TRBJ2-5,TRBD1,.,16,TRBV30,TGTGCCTGGAGTACAACGCAAGGGGGCTGGGGAGAGACCCAGTACTTC,CAWSTTQGGWGETQYF
TRBJ2-1,.,few,16,TRBV28,TGTGCCAGCAGCCCTTTGGAACAGCGCTACTACAATGAGCAGTTCTTC,CASSPLEQRYYNEQFF
TRBJ2-3,TRBD1,.,15,TRBV11-3,TGTGCCAGCAGCCGCAGACAGGGCCGCACAGATACGCAGTATTTT,CASSRRQGRTDTQYF
TRBJ2-5,.,.,13,TRBV19,TGTGCCAGTAGTATCAACAACCAAGAGACCCAGTACTTC,CASSINNQETQYF
TRBJ2-2,.,.,14,TRBV6-6,TGTGCCAGCTTAGGGACACTGAACACCGGGGAGCTGTTTTTT,CASLGTLNTGELFF
TRBJ1-5,.,.,15,TRBV2,TGTGCCAGCAGGAGTTGGAGTGGACGGGACCAGCCCCAGCATTTT,CASRSWSGRDQPQHF
TRBJ2-7,TRBD2,.,15,TRBV6-4,TGTGCCAGCGTTAATATGGCTAGCGGCTTCGGCGAGCAGTACTTC,CASVNMASGFGEQYF
TRBJ2-1,.,.,16,TRBV7-9,TGTGCCAGCAGCTTAGAAGCCGGGCTGGGGGTTAATGAGCAGTTCTTC,CASSLEAGLGVNEQFF
TRBJ1-1,TRBD1,.,15,TRBV7-3,TGTGCCAGCAGCCCTCAGGGGGCTCGGAACACTGAAGCTTTCTTT,CASSPQGARNTEAFF
TRBJ1-3,.,.,17,TRBV4-2,TGTGCCAGCAGCCAGGAGAAGACAGGATATTCTGGAAACACCATATATTTT,CASSQEKTGYSGNTIYF
TRBJ2-1,.,.,13,TRBV5-1,TGCGCCAGCAGCCAAGAGGAGTTGAGTGAGCAGTTCTTC,CASSQEELSEQFF
TRBJ2-1,.,.,15,TRBV7-3,TGTGCCAGCAGCCCGGGATCTAGCGTGGGCAATGAGCAGTTCTTC,CASSPGSSVGNEQFF